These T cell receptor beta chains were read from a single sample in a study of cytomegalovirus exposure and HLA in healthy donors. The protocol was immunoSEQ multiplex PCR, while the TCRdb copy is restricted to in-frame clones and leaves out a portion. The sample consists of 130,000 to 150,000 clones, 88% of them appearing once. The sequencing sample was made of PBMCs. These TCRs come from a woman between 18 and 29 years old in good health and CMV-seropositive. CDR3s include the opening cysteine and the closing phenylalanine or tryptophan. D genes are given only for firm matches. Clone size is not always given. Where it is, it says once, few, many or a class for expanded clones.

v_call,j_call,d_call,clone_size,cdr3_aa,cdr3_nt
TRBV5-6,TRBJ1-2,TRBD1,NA,CASRGTGAWDYGYTF,TGTGCCAGCAGAGGGACAGGGGCGTGGGACTATGGCTACACCTTC
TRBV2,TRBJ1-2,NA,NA,CASVRDGPYGYTF,TGTGCCAGCGTCCGGGATGGGCCATATGGCTACACCTTC
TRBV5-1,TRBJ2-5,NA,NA,CASSFGAQETQYF,TGCGCCAGCAGCTTTGGGGCTCAAGAGACCCAGTACTTC
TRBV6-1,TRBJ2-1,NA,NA,CASSEPGFYEQFF,TGTGCCAGCAGTGAACCGGGGTTCTATGAGCAGTTCTTC
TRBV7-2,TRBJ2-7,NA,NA,CASSLGTKSSYEQYF,TGTGCCAGCAGCTTAGGAACGAAGAGCTCCTACGAGCAGTACTTC
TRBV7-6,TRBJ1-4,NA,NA,CASSLGTGTPIPDQEEKLFF,TGTGCCAGCAGCTTAGGGACCGGGACACCGATCCCCGACCAGGAGGAAAAACTGTTTTTT
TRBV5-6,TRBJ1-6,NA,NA,CASSGLHNSPLHF,TGTGCCAGCAGCGGGCTGCATAATTCACCCCTCCACTTT
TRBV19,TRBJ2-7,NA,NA,CASSHRDYEQYF,TGTGCCAGTAGCCACCGGGACTACGAGCAGTACTTC
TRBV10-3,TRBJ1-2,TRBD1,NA,CAISDPTGDNYGYTF,TGTGCCATCAGTGACCCGACAGGGGATAACTATGGCTACACCTTC
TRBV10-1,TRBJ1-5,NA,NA,CASSDSTGPQPQHF,TGCGCCAGCAGTGACTCTACAGGGCCTCAGCCCCAGCATTTT
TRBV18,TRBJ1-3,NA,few,CASSPQGKSSGNTIYF,TGTGCCAGCTCACCGCAGGGGAAGAGTTCTGGAAACACCATATATTTT
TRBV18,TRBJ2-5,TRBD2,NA,CASSPRLAAQETQYF,TGTGCCAGCTCACCGAGACTAGCGGCTCAAGAGACCCAGTACTTC
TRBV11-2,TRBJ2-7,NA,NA,CASSRTVSNEQYF,TGTGCCAGCAGTCGGACAGTATCCAACGAGCAGTACTTC
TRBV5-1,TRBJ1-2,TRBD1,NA,CASSRPGQPHGYTF,TGCGCCAGCAGCCGACCGGGACAGCCACATGGCTACACCTTC
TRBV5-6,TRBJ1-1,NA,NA,CASSLGHRPENTEAFF,TGTGCCAGCAGCTTGGGACACCGGCCCGAGAACACTGAAGCTTTCTTT
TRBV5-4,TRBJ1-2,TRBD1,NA,CASSIGQGLDGYTF,TGTGCCAGCAGCATAGGACAGGGGCTAGATGGCTACACCTTC
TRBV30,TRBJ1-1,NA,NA,CALGRGTEAFF,TGTGCCCTCGGGAGGGGGACTGAAGCTTTCTTT
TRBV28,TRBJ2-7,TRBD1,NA,CATSPAGQGYYEQYF,TGTGCCACCTCTCCGGCGGGACAGGGTTACTACGAGCAGTACTTC
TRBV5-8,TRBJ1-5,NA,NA,CASSLSRVNQPQHF,TGTGCCAGCAGCTTGAGCAGGGTTAATCAGCCCCAGCATTTT
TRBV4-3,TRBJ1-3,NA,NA,CASSQELVRGGNTIYF,TGCGCCAGCAGCCAAGAACTGGTGAGAGGAGGAAACACCATATATTTT
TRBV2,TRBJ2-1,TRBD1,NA,CASSKTGGRYNEQFF,TGTGCCAGCAGTAAGACAGGGGGCCGCTACAATGAGCAGTTCTTC
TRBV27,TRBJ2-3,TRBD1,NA,CASSQDRVGTDTQYF,TGTGCCAGCAGCCAAGACAGGGTTGGGACAGATACGCAGTATTTT
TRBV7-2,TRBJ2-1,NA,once,CASSLDATRPYNEQFF,TGTGCCAGCAGCTTAGACGCGACTAGACCGTACAATGAGCAGTTCTTC
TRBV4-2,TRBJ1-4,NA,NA,CASSQVSGSNEKLFF,TGTGCCAGCAGCCAGGTGTCGGGTTCTAATGAAAAACTGTTTTTT
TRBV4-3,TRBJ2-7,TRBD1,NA,CASSPNRDSKYEQYF,TGCGCCAGCAGCCCGAACCGGGACAGCAAGTACGAGCAGTACTTC
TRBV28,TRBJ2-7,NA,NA,CASSLGTLFYEQYF,TGTGCCAGCAGTCTCGGGACTTTATTCTACGAGCAGTACTTC
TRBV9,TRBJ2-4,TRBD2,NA,CASSVLSGRGDIQYF,TGTGCCAGCAGCGTTCTAAGCGGGAGAGGGGACATTCAGTACTTC
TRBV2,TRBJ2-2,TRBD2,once,CASRVTSGNTGELFF,TGTGCCAGCAGGGTCACTAGCGGGAACACCGGGGAGCTGTTTTTT
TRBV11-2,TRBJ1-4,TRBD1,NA,CASSLGQGAQKLFF,TGTGCCAGCAGCCTAGGACAGGGGGCTCAAAAACTGTTTTTT
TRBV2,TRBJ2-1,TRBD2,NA,CASRMAGASNEQFF,TGTGCCAGCAGGATGGCGGGAGCTAGTAATGAGCAGTTCTTC
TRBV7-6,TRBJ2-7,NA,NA,CASSLSGVPPYEQYF,TGTGCCAGCAGCTTATCAGGGGTTCCTCCCTACGAGCAGTACTTC
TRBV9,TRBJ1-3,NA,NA,CASSVAGSGNTIYF,TGTGCCAGCAGCGTAGCGGGGTCGGGAAACACCATATATTTT
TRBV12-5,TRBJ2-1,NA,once,CASGGGLSYNEQFF,TGTGCTAGTGGCGGAGGCCTCTCCTACAATGAGCAGTTCTTC
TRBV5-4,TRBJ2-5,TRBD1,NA,CASSLGTAQETQYF,TGTGCCAGCAGCCTGGGGACAGCTCAGGAGACCCAGTACTTC
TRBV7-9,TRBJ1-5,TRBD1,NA,CASSLGGDRGAQPQHF,TGTGCCAGCAGCTTAGGCGGGGACAGGGGTGCTCAGCCCCAGCATTTT
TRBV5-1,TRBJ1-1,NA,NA,CASSSDPYRENEAFF,TGCGCCAGCAGCTCCGATCCCTACAGGGAAAACGAGGCTTTCTTT
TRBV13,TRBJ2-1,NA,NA,CASSLEAGPYNEQFF,TGTGCCAGCAGCTTAGAGGCGGGCCCCTACAATGAGCAGTTCTTC
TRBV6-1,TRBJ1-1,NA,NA,CASSESGDTEAFF,TGTGCCAGCAGCGAAAGCGGGGACACTGAAGCTTTCTTT
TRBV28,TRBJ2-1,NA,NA,CASSFRGGRSYNEQFF,TGTGCCAGCAGTTTTCGCGGGGGCCGCTCCTACAATGAGCAGTTCTTC
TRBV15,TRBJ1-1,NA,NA,CATSNQGNEAFF,TGTGCCACCAGCAATCAGGGAAATGAAGCTTTCTTT
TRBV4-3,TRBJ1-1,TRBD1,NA,CASSRDRENTEAFF,TGCGCCAGCAGTCGGGACAGGGAAAACACTGAAGCTTTCTTT
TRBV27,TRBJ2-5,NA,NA,CASSSGPGGETQYF,TGTGCCAGCAGTTCCGGTCCTGGTGGAGAGACCCAGTACTTC
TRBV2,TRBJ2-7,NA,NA,CASRVEDFYEQYF,TGTGCCAGCAGGGTTGAGGATTTCTACGAGCAGTACTTC
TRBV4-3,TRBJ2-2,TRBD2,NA,CASSSLSGAGNYGGTGELFF,TGCGCCAGCAGCTCTCTCTCGGGAGCGGGGAACTATGGGGGCACCGGGGAGCTGTTTTTT
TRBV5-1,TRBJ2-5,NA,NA,CASSLEQQETQYF,TGCGCCAGCAGCTTGGAACAGCAAGAGACCCAGTACTTC
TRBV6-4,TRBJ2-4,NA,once,CASISPPDKNIQYF,TGTGCCAGCATTAGTCCCCCCGATAAAAACATTCAGTACTTC
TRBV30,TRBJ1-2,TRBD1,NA,CAWRVPGQGGHYGYTF,TGTGCCTGGAGAGTTCCGGGACAGGGAGGTCACTATGGCTACACCTTC
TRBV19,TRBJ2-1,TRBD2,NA,CASRDLAGGHNEQFF,TGTGCCAGTAGGGATTTAGCGGGGGGGCACAATGAGCAGTTCTTC
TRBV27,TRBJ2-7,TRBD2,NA,CASRRASGRPSYEQYF,TGTGCCAGCAGGCGGGCTAGCGGGAGGCCCTCCTACGAGCAGTACTTC
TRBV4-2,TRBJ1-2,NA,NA,CASSQRGGYGYTF,TGTGCCAGCAGCCAAAGAGGGGGCTATGGCTACACCTTC